This T cell receptor beta chain was retrieved from a study of blood T cell repertoires in COVID-19. The CDR3 sequence is 16 residues long. Germline V gives CDR1 PRHDT, CDR2 FYEKMQ (reference sequence). J lost 3 bases, V lost 0 bases, and 6 bases had no gene match. Data came from immunoSEQ multiplex PCR; TCRdb stores just in-frame clones and leaves some out. The sample carries roughly 200,000 clones, 75% to 85% recorded once. The rearrangement joins TRBV13 to TRBJ1-2, with 8 bases that match TRBD1. Sequencing input: peripheral blood. This TCR was sampled from a human donor in a cohort sampled during active COVID-19. CDR3: CASSLGPGGLDYGYTF. CDR3 DNA sequence: TGTGCCAGCAGCTTAGGACCAGGGGGCCTGGACTATGGCTACACCTTC.